A single sample gave rise to the 10 T cell receptor beta chains below, sequenced in a study of T-cell reconstitution after alpha-beta-depleted transplantation in children. Preparing the TCRbeta library involved the use of unique molecular identifiers. MiXCR, applied by TCRdb to the PCR reads, yields one record per CDR3 protein. This sample has 700,000 to 950,000 distinct CDR3 sequences, with approximately 15% found just once. This sample comprised PBMCs, mostly from graft donor cells, obtained 360 days after TCRalphabeta/CD19-depleted stem cell transplant. The receptors shown here come from a male patient aged 10-17 years who had a stem cell transplant for acute lymphoblastic leukemia, so the T cells may come from the graft donor.

The genes are TRBV27 and TRBJ2-7, with TRBD2 matching over 11 bases. The V gene end was trimmed by 3 bases and the J gene end by 2 bases; junction bases not matched to a gene: 9. Per germline, CDR1 MNHEY and CDR2 SMNVEV (reference sequence). The CDR3 runs 17 residues. The CDR3 loop reads CASSFGSGLAGAYEQYF. The CDR3 DNA follows: TGTGCCAGCAGTTTTGGGTCTGGACTAGCGGGTGCCTACGAGCAGTACTTC.

V is TRBV7-7 and J is TRBJ2-1; D remains ambiguous. The CDR3 has 15 amino acids. Per germline, CDR1 SSHAT and CDR2 FNYEAQ (reference sequence). Trimming removed 3 bases from V and 0 bases from J, with 9 bases in between. CDR3 bases: TGTGCCAGCAGCTTTTCGGTAGGCTCCTACAATGAGCAGTTCTTC. Translated: CASSFSVGSYNEQFF.

The CDR3 DNA is TGTGCCAGCAGCCCAATAAATATTTACGTACAGGGAATGAGGAGCAATCAGCCCCAGCATTTT. Translation: CASSPINIYVQGMRSNQPQHF. The V call is TRBV7-8, the J call TRBJ1-5; D is possibly TRBD1 (6 bases). The germline V gene has CDR1 SGHVS and CDR2 FQNEAQ. V shed 5 bases and J shed 1 base, with 30 bases lying between them. The CDR3 has 21 residues. The whole variable domain, remainder taken from reference TRBV7-8 and TRBJ1-5, is GAGVSQSPRYKVAKRGQDVALRCDPISGHVSLFWYQQALGQGPEFLTYFQNEAQLDKSGLPSDRFFAERPEGSVSTLKIQRTQQEDSAVYLCASSPINIYVQGMRSNQPQHFGDGTRLSIL.

This sequence joins TRBV6-1 and TRBJ2-7; the D gene is possibly TRBD2 (6 bases). V was trimmed by 10 bases and J by 6 bases, leaving 28 bases between them. This CDR3 has 16 amino acids. CDR1 and CDR2 (germline): MNHNS, SASEGT. DNA of the CDR3: TGTGCCACCTCGGAAACGGGAGCCCAGAGTCCTCGCGAGCAGTACTTC. It encodes CATSETGAQSPREQYF.

The rearrangement joins TRBV20-1 to TRBJ2-5, with D tentatively TRBD2 (7 bases). Deletions cut 4 bases from V and 2 bases from J, with 17 bases between. Germline values: CDR1 DFQATT, CDR2 SNEGSKA (reference sequence). The CDR3 is 15 amino acids. The CDR3 DNA is TGCAGTGCTAACGAGCCCAGGGGAGGGCAAGAGACCCAGTACTTC. Its protein is CSANEPRGGQETQYF.

The rearrangement joins TRBV29-1 to TRBJ2-1, with D perhaps TRBD2 (6 bases). The V gene's germline CDR1 is SQVTM and CDR2 ANQGSEA. The CDR3 runs to 13 residues. The CDR3 DNA sequence: TGCCCGCGGGGACGGGAGAGAAGAGATGAGCAGTTCTTC. It translates to CPRGRERRDEQFF.

This clonotype was seen a few times. The chain combines TRBV27 with TRBJ1-3; 8 nucleotides match TRBD1. This CDR3 contains 15 residues. Trimming removed 6 bases from V and 3 bases from J; junction bases left unmatched: 7. CDR1 is MNHEY and CDR2 is SMNVEV in the germline V gene (reference sequence). Written as DNA, the CDR3 is TGTGCCAGCAGAAGGACAGGGCAGAGTGGAAACACCATATATTTT. Its translation is CASRRTGQSGNTIYF.

This clonotype showed up just once. This chain links TRBV7-2 with TRBJ2-1, with 7 bases aligning to TRBD2. The germline V gene has CDR1 SGHTA and CDR2 FQGNSA. J gave up 11 bases and V 4 bases, and 5 bases lay outside the gene matches. The length of the CDR3 is 12 residues. CDR3 loop: CASSYPGLQQFF. CDR3 nucleotide sequence: TGTGCCAGCAGCTATCCGGGACTACAGCAGTTCTTC.

Ten or more counts support this clonotype. The rearrangement uses TRBV12-3 or TRBV12-4 and TRBJ2-1, with 7 positions matching TRBD2. Trimming at V came to 2 bases and at J to 14 bases, leaving 9 bases not matched to a gene. CDR3 length equals 13 residues. The CDR3 region is CASSLPGPGGKFF. In DNA, the CDR3 is TGTGCCAGCAGTTTACCGGGACCGGGGGGAAAGTTCTTC.

The sample holds many counts of this clonotype. The rearrangement links TRBV9 to TRBJ2-2; TRBD2 might be the D (5 bases). Per the germline V gene, CDR1 is SGDLS and CDR2 is YYNGEE. This CDR3 is 14 amino acids long. With 3 bases removed from V and 1 base from J, the gap between germline ends came to 7 bases. CDR3 protein: CASSADWNTGELFF. The CDR3 nucleotides are TGTGCCAGCAGCGCGGACTGGAACACCGGGGAGCTGTTTTTT.